Below are 6 T cell receptor beta chains sequenced from a single sample in a study of spatial heterogeneity in lung cancer. Time point defined: sample taken at primary tumor resection. TCRdb fed the 5' RACE reads into MiXCR, producing one record per CDR3 protein. The table lists tens of thousands of distinct CDR3 sequences, 6.5% to 9% of them singletons. The sample in question was PBMCs, obtained at surgery. Receptors were obtained from a male donor with early-stage non-small cell lung cancer.

This clonotype has a count of ten or more. V and J are TRBV19 and TRBJ2-1, with 12 bases lining up with TRBD2. Germline loops: CDR1 LNHDA, CDR2 SQIVND (reference sequence). The CDR3 runs 16 residues. V trimming: 3 bases; J trimming: 10 bases; junction bases outside the gene matches: 10. This CDR3 is CASSIGSSGRAFEQFF. CDR3 nucleotides: TGTGCCAGTAGTATTGGGTCTAGCGGGAGGGCTTTCGAGCAGTTCTTC.

V is TRBV19 and J is TRBJ2-7; no reliable D call. Germline CDR1 is LNHDA and CDR2 is SQIVND (reference sequence). The CDR3 sequence is 14 residues long. Deletions cut 3 bases from V and 7 bases from J, with 16 bases between. The CDR3 nucleotides are TGTGCCAGTAGTATCCCAGCCAGGTTCGGAGAGCAGTACTTC. Translated, it gives CASSIPARFGEQYF.

The gene calls are TRBV3-2 and TRBJ1-5; the listed D gene, TRBD1, was not tested against the DNA. TRBV3-2 represents a pseudogene. The CDR3 has 14 amino acids. In DNA, the CDR3 is TGTGCCAGCAGCCGCCAGGGGAGCAATCAGCCCCAGCATTTT. Its protein is CASSRQGSNQPQHF.

This clonotype was seen many times. The CDR3 region is CSAGGASQLRLQYF. CDR3 nucleotides: TGCAGTGCCGGAGGGGCATCCCAACTGAGGCTGCAGTACTTC. V is TRBV20-1 and J is TRBJ2-7; a weak D match, TRBD2 (6 bases). The CDR3 is 14 residues long. Trimming stripped 6 bases from V and 9 bases from J, with 24 bases between. CDR1 DFQATT and CDR2 SNEGSKA come from the germline V gene (reference sequence).

In its sample, this clonotype was seen many times. The rearrangement links TRBV10-3 to TRBJ1-5; TRBD1 matches 7 bases. Germline values: CDR1 ENHRY, CDR2 SYGVKD. Losses at the gene ends were 7 bases for V and 4 bases for J; bases not matched to a gene: 7. The CDR3 totals 14 residues. The CDR3 spells CAIKEGAGNQPQHF. Written as DNA, the CDR3 is TGTGCCATCAAGGAGGGGGCAGGGAATCAGCCCCAGCATTTT.

This clonotype showed up many times. This chain joins TRBV7-2 and TRBJ2-3; possible D gene TRBD2, 7 bases. Trimming stripped 5 bases from V and 2 bases from J, with 17 bases between. The length of the CDR3 is 16 residues. Germline CDR1 reads SGHTA; CDR2 reads FQGNSA. The CDR3 sequence is CASSPGGLGLTDTQYF. In nucleotides, the CDR3 is TGTGCCAGCAGCCCGGGGGGCCTCGGGCTCACAGATACGCAGTATTTT.